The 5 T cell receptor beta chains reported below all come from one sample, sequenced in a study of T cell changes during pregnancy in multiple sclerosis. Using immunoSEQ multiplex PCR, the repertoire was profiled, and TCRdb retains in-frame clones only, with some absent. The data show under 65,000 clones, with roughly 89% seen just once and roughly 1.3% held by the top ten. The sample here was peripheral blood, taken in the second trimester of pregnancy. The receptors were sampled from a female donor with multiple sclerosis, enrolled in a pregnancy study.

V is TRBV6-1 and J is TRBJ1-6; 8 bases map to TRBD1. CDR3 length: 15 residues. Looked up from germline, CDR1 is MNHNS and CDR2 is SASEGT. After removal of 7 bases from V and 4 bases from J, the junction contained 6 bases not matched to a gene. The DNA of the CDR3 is TGTGCCAGCAATTCGGACAGGGCTTATAATTCACCCCTCCACTTT. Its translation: CASNSDRAYNSPLHF.

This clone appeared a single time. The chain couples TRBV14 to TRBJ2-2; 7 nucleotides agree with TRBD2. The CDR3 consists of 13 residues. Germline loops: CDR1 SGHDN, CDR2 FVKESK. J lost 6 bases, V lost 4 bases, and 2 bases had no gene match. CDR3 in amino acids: CASSLRGAGELFF. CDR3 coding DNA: TGTGCCAGCAGCCTTCGGGGGGCCGGGGAGCTGTTTTTT.

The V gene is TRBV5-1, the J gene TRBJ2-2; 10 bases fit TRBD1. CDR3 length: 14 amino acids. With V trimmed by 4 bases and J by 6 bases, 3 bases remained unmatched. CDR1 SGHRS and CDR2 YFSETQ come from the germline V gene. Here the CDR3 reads CASSPGQGSGELFF. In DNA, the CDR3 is TGCGCCAGCAGCCCGGGACAGGGGTCCGGGGAGCTGTTTTTT.

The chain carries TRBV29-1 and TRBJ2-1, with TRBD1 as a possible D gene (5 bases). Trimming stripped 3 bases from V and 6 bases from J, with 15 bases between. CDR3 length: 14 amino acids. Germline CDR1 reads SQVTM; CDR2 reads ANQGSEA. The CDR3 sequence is CSVDVGPQGNEQFF. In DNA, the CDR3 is TGCAGCGTTGATGTAGGACCTCAGGGCAATGAGCAGTTCTTC.

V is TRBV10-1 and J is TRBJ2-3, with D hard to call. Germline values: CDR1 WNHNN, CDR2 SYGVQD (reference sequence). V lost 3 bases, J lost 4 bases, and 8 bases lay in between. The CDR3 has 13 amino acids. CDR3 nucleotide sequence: TGCGCCAGCAGTGATGGTCAGTCAGATACGCAGTATTTT. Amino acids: CASSDGQSDTQYF.